This T cell receptor beta chain was recorded in a study of PD-1 blockade in classical Hodgkin lymphoma (dated by TCRdb to the early 2020s). Looking at the study overall: Nivolumab dosing was 3 mg/kg intravenously every 2 weeks, continuing until either disease progression or unacceptable toxicity. To define a peripheral blood immune signature of response to PD-1 blockade in classical Hodgkin lymphoma, the study combined TCR beta sequencing with CyTOF. Overall results and qualifications from the work: Trial patients achieving complete response had baseline diversity similar to newly diagnosed patients, whereas partial responders and progressors had significantly lower diversity. The study was limited to a single clinical trial cohort, and causes of repertoire differences, possibly disease activity or prior therapy, remained undefined. Baseline TCR diversity was reported as lower in newly diagnosed patients than in healthy donors, and lower still in relapsed/refractory patients. CD4+ but not CD8+ TCR diversity rose significantly by C4D1 (p=0.0027 vs p=0.16), most apparent in complete responders (p=0.02). Patients starting nivolumab less than 1 year after ASCT had lower diversity and were excluded from later analyses to avoid confounding by immune reconstitution.

V is trimmed back by 5 bases and J by 9 bases, and the junction contains 7 bases that no gene match accounts for. Taken from cysteine to phenylalanine, the CDR3 has 14 residues. Solely the CDR3 DNA is kept, with 42 bases framed from the first base. According to the germline V gene (reference sequence), CDR1 reads SEHNR and CDR2 reads FQNEAQ. Genomic DNA was extracted with the Qiagen DNeasy kit from unsorted PBMCs and from negatively selected CD4+ and CD8+ fractions. Amplification of TCR beta CDR3 regions was done by immunoSEQ multiplex PCR with primers that anneal to V and J segments. Amplification bias was minimized using a synthetic immune receptor repertoire, and residual bias was removed computationally after sequencing. The paper's processing steps were these. Repertoire diversity was quantified as the Shannon entropy index using custom Python scripts. Unsorted, CD4+ and CD8+ repertoires were examined separately, except in combined analyses, for which CD4+ and CD8+ sequences were merged in silico. A clone counted as expanded when the clone's frequency after treatment rose at least 2-fold relative to C1D1, and clones undetected at baseline were given a pseudocount of 0.5. Singleton clones were defined as clones with 0 or 1 copy at C1D1, and non-singleton clones were defined as clones with 2 or more copies. Clones expanded in unsorted samples were labelled as CD4+, CD8+ or unknown by matching protein sequences in sorted samples from the same patient. Wilcoxon tests were applied to paired samples to test diversity changes from C1D1 to C4D1. The clones in this table, taken by TCRdb from immuneACCESS, are in-frame only. Not every clone is retained; where verified, under half of the shortfall comes from an unresolved V gene, and the cause of the rest is unknown. V and J calls and clone size follow that table, whereas D and trimming were derived from the DNA. Present in this sample are about 27,000 clones, approximately 85% of which were seen just once. 2% to 2.5% of the sample is in the top ten clones.

On this clone itself: Its cognate antigen has yet to be identified. Base qualities are not provided; no much larger clone lies one nucleotide away.

In light of the paper, this sample's time point label describes: cycle 4 day 1 (C4D1), after five to seven weeks of nivolumab. Relapse after autologous stem cell transplantation had occurred in all trial patients, and cohorts A, B and C were distinguished by prior brentuximab vedotin exposure. Using a Miltenyi CD4+ T cell isolation kit, CD4+ T cells were purified from thawed PBMCs through magnetic negative selection. A total of over 55 patients with relapsed/refractory classical Hodgkin lymphoma made up the trial cohort, and each patient's best overall response was complete response, partial response or progressive disease. Single-agent nivolumab was administered to trial patients in the multi-cohort phase II CheckMate 205 trial. Best overall response was determined by an independent review committee according to the 2007 International Working Group response criteria. PBMCs from the trial were collected at three points: immediately before nivolumab initiation (C1D1), and during therapy at cycle 2 day 1 and cycle 4 day 1. Peripheral blood was collected in 8 mL Vacutainer Cell Preparation Tubes, from which PBMCs were isolated by centrifugation and then cryopreserved. Purified CD4+ and CD8+ fractions were prepared only for cases in which an additional PBMC sample was available. Magnetically labelled cells were depleted on LS columns in a quadroMACS separator, and the flow-through was collected as the purified fraction.

The rearrangement combines TRBV7-9 with TRBJ1-6, with TRBD1 matching 7 junction bases. This clonotype originated in a human donor with classical Hodgkin lymphoma. The input for sequencing was CD4+ T cells from blood, taken before the fourth cycle of nivolumab. The nucleotides read TGTGCCAGCAGCCTAAGGGGGCCGAGTTCACCCCTCCACTTT. This encodes CASSLRGPSSPLHF.